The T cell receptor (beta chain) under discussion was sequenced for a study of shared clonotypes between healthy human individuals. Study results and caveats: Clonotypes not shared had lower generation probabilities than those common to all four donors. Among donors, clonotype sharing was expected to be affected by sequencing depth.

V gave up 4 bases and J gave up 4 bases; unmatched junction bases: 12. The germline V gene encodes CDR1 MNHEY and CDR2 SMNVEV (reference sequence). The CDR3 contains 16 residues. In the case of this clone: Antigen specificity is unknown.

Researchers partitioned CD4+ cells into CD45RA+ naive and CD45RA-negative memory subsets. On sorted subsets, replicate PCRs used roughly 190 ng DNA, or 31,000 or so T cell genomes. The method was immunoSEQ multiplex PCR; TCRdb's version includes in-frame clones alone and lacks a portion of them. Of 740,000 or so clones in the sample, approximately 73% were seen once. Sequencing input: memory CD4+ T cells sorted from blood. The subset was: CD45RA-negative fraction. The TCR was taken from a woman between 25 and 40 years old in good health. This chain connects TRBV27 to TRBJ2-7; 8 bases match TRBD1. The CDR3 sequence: CASSYSRQGTPYEQYF. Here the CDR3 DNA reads TGTGCCAGCAGTTATAGTCGACAGGGGACACCTTACGAGCAGTACTTC.